Sequencing of this T cell receptor (beta chain) was carried out in a study of metastatic and nonmetastatic thyroid tumors. This clone was recorded at least ten times. The CDR3 runs 15 residues. Trimming pared 2 bases from V and 0 bases from J, leaving 11 bases between. Germline assignment: CDR1 SGHRS and CDR2 YFSETQ. With MiXCR, TCRdb reprocessed the PCR reads. The sample contains about 40,000 clones, approximately 20% of which appear only once. Every patient underwent thyroid surgery untreated. Input material: tumor tissue. The receptor was isolated from a female donor with papillary thyroid cancer or a benign thyroid nodule (not recorded which). Some clones in this sample may be carry-over from other donors' samples. The chain carries TRBV5-1 and TRBJ1-1; perhaps TRBD1 as D (6 bases). This CDR3 reads CASSFGGAVNTEAFF. Written as DNA, the CDR3 is TGCGCCAGCAGCTTCGGGGGGGCAGTGAACACTGAAGCTTTCTTT.